Following are 19 T cell receptor beta chains from one sample sequenced in a study of blood T cell repertoires in COVID-19. Produced via immunoSEQ multiplex PCR; TCRdb's table is partial and in-frame only. The sample has some 200,000 clones, about 86% seen once. Sequenced: peripheral blood. The receptors originated from an older woman with COVID-19, enrolled during active disease.

This chain connects TRBV7-2 to TRBJ2-7; D ambiguous. CDR1 and CDR2 (germline): SGHTA, FQGNSA. V was pared by 3 bases and J by 1 base, with 7 bases between. The length of the CDR3 is 13 residues. In DNA form, the CDR3 reads TGTGCCAGCAGCTTCATAGATTCCTACGAGCAGTACTTC. Amino acid sequence: CASSFIDSYEQYF.

V and J are TRBV18 and TRBJ2-7; possible D gene TRBD1, 6 bases. This CDR3 comprises 14 residues. Trimming cost V 3 bases and J 0 bases, with 9 bases left between them. CDR1 is KGHSH and CDR2 is LQKENI in the germline V gene. The CDR3: CASSPLDSSYEQYF. As DNA, the CDR3 is TGTGCCAGCTCACCCCTGGACAGCTCCTACGAGCAGTACTTC.

J is TRBJ2-4 and V is TRBV4-1; 7 bases are shared with TRBD2. CDR1 is MGHRA, CDR2 YSYEKL, per germline. This CDR3 is 14 amino acids long. With 5 bases clipped from V and 12 bases from J, the junction kept 13 bases outside the gene matches. CDR3 coding DNA: TGCGCCAGCAGCACATCAGGAGGGAGGGAAGCTCAGTACTTC. It specifies CASSTSGGREAQYF.

Only one count was recorded for this clone. The chain employs TRBV2 and TRBJ1-1; no clear D. In germline, CDR1 is SNHLY, CDR2 FYNNEI. The germline V and J ends were trimmed by 4 bases and 0 bases, with 6 bases remaining between them. This CDR3 contains 13 residues. CDR3 DNA: TGTGCCAGCAGTGGAGAAATGAACACTGAAGCTTTCTTT. Translation: CASSGEMNTEAFF. Full variable domain (outside the CDR3, taken from reference TRBV2 and TRBJ1-1): EPEVTQTPSHQVTQMGQEVILRCVPISNHLYFYWYRQILGQKVEFLVSFYNNEISEKSEIFDDQFSVERPDGSNFTLKIRSTKLEDSAMYFCASSGEMNTEAFFGQGTRLTVV.

The chain employs TRBV30 and TRBJ1-5; D remains ambiguous. There are 13 residues in the CDR3. The V end lost 0 bases, the J end lost 5 bases, and 8 bases lay between the germline ends. The germline V gene encodes CDR1 GTSNPN and CDR2 SVGIG (reference sequence). Here the CDR3 reads CAWSVVRDQPQHF. Here the CDR3 DNA reads TGTGCCTGGAGTGTAGTTCGGGATCAGCCCCAGCATTTT. Full variable domain (missing parts from reference TRBV30 and TRBJ1-5): SQTIHQWPATLVQPVGSPLSLECTVEGTSNPNLYWYRQAAGRGLQLLFYSVGIGQISSEVPQNLSASRPQDRQFILSSKKLLLSDSGFYLCAWSVVRDQPQHFGDGTRLSIL.

V usage is TRBV19 and J usage is TRBJ1-2, with D perhaps matching TRBD1 (6 bases). Trimming shortened V by 3 bases and J by 4 bases, and 18 bases separated the two germline ends. The CDR3 sequence is 16 residues long. Germline assignment: CDR1 LNHDA and CDR2 SQIVND (reference sequence). CDR3 protein: CASSILSPTGIYGYTF. The CDR3 bases are TGTGCCAGTAGTATCCTCTCCCCGACAGGTATCTATGGCTACACCTTC. Filled out from reference TRBV19 and TRBJ1-2, the complete variable domain reads DGGITQSPKYLFRKEGQNVTLSCEQNLNHDAMYWYRQDPGQGLRLIYYSQIVNDFQKGDIAEGYSVSREKKESFPLTVTSAQKNPTAFYLCASSILSPTGIYGYTFGSGTRLTVV.

The count of this clone is one. The chain has TRBV5-1 and TRBJ1-4, with D possibly matching TRBD1 (6 bases). From germline, CDR1 is SGHRS and CDR2 YFSETQ. The CDR3 is made up of 15 amino acids. V lost 2 bases and J lost 1, with 9 bases in between. CDR3 amino acids: CASSLSRGTNEKLFF. CDR3 DNA sequence: TGCGCCAGCAGCTTATCCAGGGGAACTAATGAAAAACTGTTTTTT.

The chain is built from TRBV5-1 and TRBJ2-5; 11 nucleotides align to TRBD2. From germline, CDR1 is SGHRS and CDR2 YFSETQ. The CDR3 consists of 15 residues. The V gene end was trimmed by 0 bases and the J gene end by 5 bases; junction bases not matched to a gene: 3. CDR3 loop: CASSLVSGRAETQYF. Written as DNA, the CDR3 is TGCGCCAGCAGCTTGGTTAGCGGGAGGGCCGAGACCCAGTACTTC.

V and J are TRBV11-3 and TRBJ2-2, with 7 positions matching TRBD1. The CDR3 totals 14 residues. J lost 6 bases, V lost 5 bases, and 6 bases had no gene match. The germline V gene encodes CDR1 SGHNT and CDR2 YENEEA. The CDR3 coding sequence is TGTGCCAGCAGCGCCACGACAGGGTCCGGGGAGCTGTTTTTT. Translated, it gives CASSATTGSGELFF.

The rearrangement joins TRBV6-5 to TRBJ1-5; 9 bases are shared with TRBD1. Trimming took 7 bases from V and 4 from J; bases not matched to a gene: 5. Germline values: CDR1 MNHEY, CDR2 SVGAGI. This CDR3 is 14 amino acids long. CDR3 in amino acids: CASTPGTGNQPQHF. In nucleotides, the CDR3 is TGTGCCAGCACCCCCGGGACAGGGAATCAGCCCCAGCATTTT.

This clone has just a few counts. The rearrangement joins TRBV29-1 to TRBJ2-7; 8 nucleotides align to TRBD1. Germline-derived CDR1 and CDR2 are SQVTM and ANQGSEA. Trimming removed 2 bases from V and 3 bases from J; junction bases left unmatched: 6. The CDR3 loop spans 14 amino acids. The CDR3 loop reads CSVERQGKGYEQYF. The DNA for the CDR3 is TGCAGCGTTGAAAGACAGGGGAAAGGCTACGAGCAGTACTTC.

Points on this clone: The germline gene is not matched at one end of the junction; a read error may be the cause. The chain employs TRBV5-8 and TRBJ2-7; 7 nucleotides align to TRBD1. This CDR3 is built from 10 residues. Germline assignment: CDR1 SGHTS and CDR2 YDEGEE. DNA of the CDR3: TGTGCCAGCAGCTTGTTCGACAGGGACTTC. Translated, it gives CASSLFDRDF.

This rearrangement joins TRBV7-2 to TRBJ2-5, with D perhaps TRBD1 (6 bases). V was pared by 5 bases and J by 1 base, with 17 bases between. This CDR3 region has 16 residues. Germline V CDR1 and CDR2: SGHTA, FQGNSA. The CDR3 loop reads CASSLTGTHLQETQYF. DNA for the CDR3: TGTGCCAGCAGCCTAACCGGGACACACCTCCAAGAGACCCAGTACTTC.

This clone came up once. The chain links TRBV3-1 (or the pseudogene TRBV3-2) to TRBJ2-7; tentative D call: TRBD1 (6 bases). In germline, CDR1 is LGHDT, CDR2 YNNKEL (reference sequence). CDR3 length equals 14 residues. V was pared by 4 bases and J by 3 bases, with 13 bases between. CDR3 region: CASSPSRTVYEQYF. The CDR3, as DNA: TGTGCCAGCAGCCCGTCGCGGACAGTCTACGAGCAGTACTTC.

V and J are TRBV19 and TRBJ1-2, with TRBD1 identical over 10 bases. V was clipped by 6 bases and J by 0 bases; unmatched bases: 4. The CDR3 is 15 amino acids. Germline V gene data show CDR1 as LNHDA and CDR2 as SQIVND (reference sequence). The CDR3 bases are TGTGCCAGTAGCCTGGGGACAGGGGCTAACTATGGCTACACCTTC. Its translation: CASSLGTGANYGYTF.

This chain uses TRBV2 with TRBJ1-6; the match to TRBD1 covers 10 bases. The J segment lost 3 bases and the V segment lost 0 bases, leaving 8 bases of the junction unmatched. CDR3 length equals 19 residues. CDR1 SNHLY and CDR2 FYNNEI come from the germline V gene. Here the CDR3 DNA reads TGTGCCAGCAGTGAAGCGCGACAGGGGGCGAGAATCTATAATTCACCCCTCCACTTT. Translated: CASSEARQGARIYNSPLHF.

This rearrangement joins TRBV5-1 to TRBJ2-2; 8 bases agree with TRBD2. With V trimmed by 9 bases and J by 5 bases, 9 bases remained unmatched. CDR1 SGHRS and CDR2 YFSETQ come from the germline V gene. This CDR3 spans 14 amino acids. The DNA for the CDR3 is TGCGCCACCTCTACTAGCGGCGGTACCGGGGAGCTGTTTTTT. It is translated as CATSTSGGTGELFF.

This chain links TRBV28 with TRBJ1-5, with 10 bases identical to TRBD1. The CDR3 has 15 amino acids. V was pared by 8 bases and J by 2 bases, with 6 bases of the junction left unmatched. The V gene's germline CDR1 is MDHEN and CDR2 SYDVKM. In DNA, the CDR3 is TGTGCCAGCGGACAGGGGGGTGGAGGCAATCAGCCCCAGCATTTT. Its translation is CASGQGGGGNQPQHF.

The V and J genes are TRBV29-1 and TRBJ1-6; the match to TRBD1 covers 10 bases. The length of the CDR3 is 13 residues. Trimming took 4 bases from V and 9 from J; bases not matched to a gene: 3. CDR1 is SQVTM and CDR2 is ANQGSEA in the germline V gene. The CDR3 sequence: CSVGGTGASPLHF. For the CDR3, the DNA is TGCAGCGTTGGAGGGACAGGGGCTTCACCCCTCCACTTT.